The 9 T cell receptor beta chains below come from one sample, sequenced in a study of T cells in Graves' hyperthyroidism and ophthalmopathy. Amplification yielded TCR beta CDR3 regions, with RNA transcripts as the source. During a first-round RT-PCR of the TCR CDR3, the HTBI primer set was used. TCRdb processed the multiplex PCR reads anew with MiXCR; each CDR3 protein has one entry. The table has about 100,000 distinct CDR3 sequences, approximately 16% seen once; the top ten hold 35% to 45%. Sequencing used blood. The receptors were sampled from a woman aged 50 to 65 with Graves' hyperthyroidism.

The sample holds many counts of this clonotype. For the CDR3, the DNA is TGTGCCAGCAGCTGGGCCGGGATCTCGGGCGAGCAGTACGTC. It translates to CASSWAGISGEQYV. V gene TRBV13 combines with J gene TRBJ2-7; possible D gene TRBD2, 5 bases. There are 14 residues in the CDR3. Germline assignment: CDR1 PRHDT and CDR2 FYEKMQ (reference sequence). Trimming removed 4 bases at V and 6 bases at J, with 16 bases between.

This clonotype was found many times. V gene TRBV6-2 or TRBV6-3 combines with J gene TRBJ2-6, with D perhaps matching TRBD2 (5 bases). This CDR3 spans 15 amino acids. Germline V gene lookup returns CDR1 MNHEY and CDR2 SVGEGT. The V and J ends lost 8 bases and 3 bases respectively, with 14 bases between them. The DNA of the CDR3 is TGTGCCAGCCTCTCGGGGTCAAGTGGGGCCAACGTCCTGACTTTC. Protein product: CASLSGSSGANVLTF.

This clonotype came up a few times. The chain employs TRBV7-3 and TRBJ2-2; either TRBD1 or TRBD2 may fit D (5 bases each). V gave up 1 base and J gave up 1 base, with 16 bases separating them. The length of the CDR3 is 18 residues. Germline V gives CDR1 SGHTA, CDR2 FQGTGA. This chain's CDR3 is CASSLIPLVGENTGELFF. The CDR3 DNA sequence: TGTGCCAGCAGCTTAATCCCCCTTGTGGGGGAGAACACCGGGGAGCTGTTTTTT. The full variable domain, in which reference TRBV7-3 and TRBJ2-2 provide the parts outside the CDR3, is GAGVSQTPSNKVTEKGKYVELRCDPISGHTALYWYRQSLGQGPEFLIYFQGTGAADDSGLPNDRFFAVRPEGSVSTLKIQRTERGDSAVYLCASSLIPLVGENTGELFFGEGSRLTVL.

This clonotype was recorded many times. A read error may explain this, as a much larger clone is one base away. The V call is TRBV6-5, the J call TRBJ2-1; D gene uncertain. Germline CDR1 and CDR2: MNHEY and SVGAGI. This CDR3 contains 12 residues. In DNA, the CDR3 is TGTGCCGGCAGTTACCCGGTGGGTGAGCAGTTCTTC. Protein product: CAGSYPVGEQFF.

This clonotype was counted a few times. V and J are TRBV20-1 and TRBJ2-1, with TRBD2 identical over 9 bases. V trimming: 5 bases; J trimming: 9 bases; junction bases outside the gene matches: 8. The CDR3 covers 13 residues. The germline CDR1 and CDR2 sequences are DFQATT and SNEGSKA (reference sequence). CDR3 loop: CSAPSGLAREQFF. The CDR3 DNA reads TGCAGTGCTCCCTCGGGACTAGCACGTGAGCAGTTCTTC.

This clonotype was counted many times. The rearrangement joins TRBV30 to TRBJ2-1; 7 nucleotides align to TRBD2. The CDR3 extends over 14 amino acids. The V gene end was trimmed by 4 bases and the J gene end by 6 bases; junction bases not matched to a gene: 9. Germline V gene lookup returns CDR1 GTSNPN and CDR2 SVGIG (reference sequence). Written as DNA, the CDR3 is TGTGCCTGGACCAGTGCGGGAGCCATCAATGAGCAGTTCTTC. Its translation is CAWTSAGAINEQFF.

The rearrangement uses TRBV7-2 and TRBJ2-5; D may be TRBD1 (6 bases). The CDR3 has 16 residues. Germline CDR1 reads SGHTA; CDR2 reads FQGNSA. Between the trimmed V and J ends, which lost 4 bases and 10 bases, there was a span of 25 bases. CDR3 nucleotides: TGTGCCAGCAGCTCCGGGGAGAACAGGGCCCTCGGGGACCAGTACTTC. It yields the protein CASSSGENRALGDQYF.

This clonotype was seen repeatedly, ten times or more. The J gene is TRBJ1-1, the V gene TRBV15; D call uncertain. The CDR3 runs to 15 residues. Trimming removed 1 base from V and 1 base from J, with 10 bases in between. The germline gives CDR1 LNHNV, CDR2 YYDKDF (reference sequence). CDR3 nucleotide sequence: TGTGCCACCAGCAGAGCGTCGCCCTCGAACACTGAAGCTTTCTTT. It specifies CATSRASPSNTEAFF.

This chain's CDR3 is CSAPGLAGTYEQYF. The CDR3 DNA reads TGCAGTGCCCCCGGACTAGCGGGAACCTACGAGCAGTACTTC. The chain recombines TRBV20-1 with TRBJ2-7, with 12 bases aligning to TRBD2. V lost 6 bases and J lost 2; bases outside the gene matches: 5. Germline V gene sequence: CDR1 DFQATT, CDR2 SNEGSKA (reference sequence). CDR3 size: 14 residues.